These 13 T cell receptor beta chains were sequenced from one sample in a study of blood T cell repertoires in COVID-19. TCRdb keeps only in-frame clones here, not all; method: immunoSEQ multiplex PCR. This table holds approximately 200,000 clones, 80% to 90% found once. The sequencing input was peripheral blood. Every receptor here comes from a woman in her 50s with acute or convalescent COVID-19.

The chain combines TRBV4-1 with TRBJ2-7, with 9 nucleotides matching TRBD1. This CDR3 is built from 16 residues. Germline values: CDR1 MGHRA, CDR2 YSYEKL. V lost 3 bases, J lost 4 bases, and 10 bases stayed unmatched. The CDR3 loop reads CASSQTTGTGYYEQYF. The CDR3 DNA reads as TGCGCCAGCAGCCAGACTACCGGGACAGGGTATTACGAGCAGTACTTC.

This rearrangement joins TRBV20-1 to TRBJ1-5, with a possible D match to TRBD1 (5 bases). Germline lookup yields CDR1 DFQATT and CDR2 SNEGSKA (reference sequence). The length of the CDR3 is 15 residues. V dropped 3 bases and J dropped 0 bases, with 12 bases sitting between them. The CDR3 sequence: CSASRQPNSNQPQHF. CDR3 nucleotides: TGCAGTGCTAGTCGACAGCCTAATAGCAATCAGCCCCAGCATTTT.

V is TRBV18 and J is TRBJ1-1, with 7 nucleotides matching TRBD1. CDR1 is KGHSH, CDR2 LQKENI, per germline. Germline trimming cut 3 bases from V and 0 bases from J; bases unmatched to any gene: 1. CDR3 length equals 14 residues. CDR3 residues: CASSPTGMNTEAFF. The DNA for the CDR3 is TGTGCCAGCTCACCGACAGGGATGAACACTGAAGCTTTCTTT. The full variable domain, rest sourced from reference TRBV18 and TRBJ1-1, is NAGVMQNPRHLVRRRGQEARLRCSPMKGHSHVYWYRQLPEEGLKFMVYLQKENIIDESGMPKERFSAEFPKEGPSILRIQQVVRGDSAAYFCASSPTGMNTEAFFGQGTRLTVV.

Here the CDR3 reads CASSVAGRGHEQYF. CDR3 DNA: TGTGCCAGCAGCGTAGCCGGCAGGGGACACGAGCAGTACTTC. The chain joins TRBV9 to TRBJ2-7, with D possibly TRBD1 on 6 matching bases. The length of the CDR3 is 14 residues. Trimming cost V 0 bases and J 5 bases, with 12 bases left between them. In germline, CDR1 is SGDLS, CDR2 YYNGEE.

J is TRBJ2-2 and V is TRBV3-1 (or the pseudogene TRBV3-2); TRBD2 is a possible D gene (6 bases). Germline V CDR1 and CDR2: LGHDT, YNNKEL (reference sequence). V was trimmed by 4 bases and J by 6 bases, leaving 9 bases between them. CDR3 size: 13 residues. CDR3 amino acids: CASSLRLAGELFF. CDR3 DNA: TGTGCCAGCAGCCTTAGACTAGCCGGGGAGCTGTTTTTT.

This clone came up a few times. This CDR3 is also generated by other DNA sequences in the sample. The rearrangement joins TRBV7-2 to TRBJ2-1; D is ambiguous. Germline assignment: CDR1 SGHTA and CDR2 FQGNSA. This CDR3 has 15 residues. With 3 bases removed from V and 0 bases from J, the gap between germline ends came to 9 bases. CDR3: CASSLGPSSYNEQFF. The DNA of the CDR3 is TGTGCCAGCAGCTTGGGCCCCAGCTCCTACAATGAGCAGTTCTTC.

The chain carries TRBV2 and TRBJ2-1, with D maybe TRBD1 (5 bases). The CDR3 is made up of 13 amino acids. Germline values: CDR1 SNHLY, CDR2 FYNNEI. The ends were cut back, 8 bases at V and 5 bases at J, with 13 bases in the middle. The CDR3 protein is CASEIDRDNEQFF. Written as DNA, the CDR3 is TGTGCCAGCGAAATCGACAGAGACAATGAGCAGTTCTTC.

The chain couples TRBV10-3 to TRBJ1-6, with D perhaps matching TRBD1 (5 bases). Germline CDR1 is ENHRY and CDR2 is SYGVKD. Deletions cut 2 bases from V and 8 bases from J, with 13 bases between. CDR3 length: 15 residues. The CDR3 DNA reads as TGTGCCATCAGTGAGCCGACAGCGTGGGATTCACCCCTCCACTTT. The encoded protein is CAISEPTAWDSPLHF.

This chain links TRBV6-6 with TRBJ2-2; D is possibly TRBD2 (6 bases). The CDR3 covers 15 residues. Looked up from germline, CDR1 is MNHNY and CDR2 is SVGAGI (reference sequence). V lost 0 bases to trimming and J lost 4 bases, with 9 bases between them. The DNA for the CDR3 is TGTGCCAGCAGTTACTCCGGGGGTGGCACCGGGGAGCTGTTTTTT. Translated, it gives CASSYSGGGTGELFF.

This clone was seen more than once but under ten times. The chain links TRBV15 to TRBJ2-7; TRBD2 aligns across 7 bases. Trimming at V came to 5 bases and at J to 6 bases, leaving 7 bases not matched to a gene. Germline-derived CDR1 and CDR2 are LNHNV and YYDKDF (reference sequence). This CDR3 is 13 amino acids long. The DNA for the CDR3 is TGTGCCACCAGCGCAGCGGGGAGTTTCGAGCAGTACTTC. Translating it yields CATSAAGSFEQYF.

The rearrangement joins TRBV29-1 to TRBJ2-1; 12 nucleotides match TRBD2. Germline assignment: CDR1 SQVTM and CDR2 ANQGSEA. The CDR3 contains 14 residues. V lost 3 bases to trimming and J lost 5 bases; unmatched junction nucleotides: 2. The CDR3 loop is CSVERTSGNNEQFF. The CDR3 DNA follows: TGCAGCGTTGAGAGGACTAGCGGGAACAATGAGCAGTTCTTC.

V and J are TRBV9 and TRBJ2-7, with a tentative D call TRBD2 (5 bases). Germline V gene sequence: CDR1 SGDLS, CDR2 YYNGEE. Deletions cut 4 bases from V and 2 bases from J, with 10 bases between. The CDR3 has 13 amino acids. The CDR3 is CASSPSEAYEQYF. CDR3 DNA: TGTGCCAGCAGCCCTTCGGAGGCCTACGAGCAGTACTTC.

This clone was recorded once. The CDR3 sequence: CASTPRGLAVYNEQFF. The DNA of the CDR3 is TGTGCCAGTACTCCCCGGGGACTAGCGGTTTACAATGAGCAGTTCTTC. The genes are TRBV19 and TRBJ2-1; 11 positions match TRBD2. V gave up 7 bases and J gave up 4 bases; unmatched junction bases: 9. Germline loops: CDR1 LNHDA, CDR2 SQIVND (reference sequence). This CDR3 spans 16 amino acids.